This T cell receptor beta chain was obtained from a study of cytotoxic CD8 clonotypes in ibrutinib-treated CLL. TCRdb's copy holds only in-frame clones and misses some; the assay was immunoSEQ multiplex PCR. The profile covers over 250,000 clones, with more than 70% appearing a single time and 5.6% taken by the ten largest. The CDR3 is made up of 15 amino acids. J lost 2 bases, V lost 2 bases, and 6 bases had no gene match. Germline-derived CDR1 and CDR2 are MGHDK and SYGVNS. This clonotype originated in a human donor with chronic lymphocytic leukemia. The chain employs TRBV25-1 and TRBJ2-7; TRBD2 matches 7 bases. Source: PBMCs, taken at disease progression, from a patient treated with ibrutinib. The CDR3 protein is CASSEMAGATYEQYF. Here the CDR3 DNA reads TGTGCCAGCAGTGAAATGGCGGGAGCCACCTACGAGCAGTACTTC.